Below, one T cell receptor beta chain is given with its context. No cognate antigen has been identified for it. Qualities for individual bases were not recorded, and no much larger clone is one base off. The data were taken from a study of T cell responses to AZD1222 COVID-19 vaccine (dated by TCRdb to about 2021). About the full investigation: AZD1222 recipients whose second dose came at about 4 weeks and those whose second dose came at about 12 weeks were combined into one group, since spike-specific TCR depth and breadth did not differ between the two schedules. A total of approximately 250 trial participants underwent TCR sequencing, of whom approximately 200 had received two doses of AZD1222 and some 25 had received two doses of the MenACWY control vaccine. Trial participants were enrolled by age into 18-55, 56-69 and 70-plus year subgroups, with roughly 150, 30 and 60 TCR-sequenced participants respectively.

The CDR3 regions of human TCRbeta chains were analyzed by immunosequencing. The paper's data handling went like this. Repertoire TCRs were checked for matches against a reference library of SARS-CoV-2-specific TCRs that had been generated using the MIRA antigen-specificity platform. Breadth was defined as the fraction of unique TCRs that were SARS-CoV-2-associated. Depth was defined as the fraction of total T cells that were SARS-CoV-2-associated. Each spike-specific TCR was assigned to its reactive spike region and to a CD4 or CD8 class using the MIRA data. Log10-transformed breadth and depth values were compared by one-way ANOVA with Sidak's multiple comparisons tests. TCRdb provides this immuneACCESS table in a form limited to in-frame rearrangements. Some clones are lacking; in checked studies, under half of them reflect an unresolved V gene, and why the rest are absent is not known. V, J and clone size are taken as reported in that table, and D and trimming were inferred from the DNA itself. A total of roughly 80,000 clones appear in this sample, 90% of them only once. Under 5% of the sample belongs to the ten largest clones.

What the authors observed across the whole study: In the small 56-69-year group, the increase in depth fell short of significance, most likely because of low power. Vaccine-associated CD4 TCRs spanned the whole spike protein, with dominant responses in regions 160-218 and 743-854. Only five to seven AZD1222 recipients were SARS-CoV-2 seropositive at baseline, limiting conclusions about previously exposed vaccinees. After two AZD1222 doses, spike-specific TCR breadth and depth were significantly higher than at day 0 and than in MenACWY recipients. Nearly half of unique spike-specific TCRs reportedly recognized epitopes outside regions mutated in the B.1.351 and B.1.1.7 variants. Because no day 14 peak-response samples were available, the repertoires could be characterized only after the peak T cell response. Participants were mostly white British, with more females than males. The authors suggested clonal diversity may have been underestimated.

The CDR3, from cysteine to phenylalanine, totals 15 residues. Solely the CDR3 DNA is kept, with 45 bases framed from the first base. V is cut by 0 bases and J by 2 bases, and the space between the germline ends is 11 bases. CDR1 and CDR2 are drawn from the germline V gene: SGHDT, YYEEEE. Interpreted using the paper, the time point label stands for: baseline before first vaccination. Vaccinee samples were obtained from the UK trials COV001 and COV002, which included a single-blind randomized controlled phase 2/3 trial of AZD1222 (ChAdOx1 nCoV-19) in healthy adults. For TCRbeta chain sequencing, PBMC samples were collected from trial participants at day 0 and at day 28 after the second dose.

Recombination connected TRBV5-6 to TRBJ1-2; the D gene remains uncertain. The clonotype originates from an adult in good health. Sequenced material: peripheral blood, taken on day 0 of AZD1222 vaccination. For the CDR3, the sequence is CASSLEGHRNYGYTF. The sequence in DNA is TGTGCCAGCAGCTTGGAGGGCCACCGGAACTATGGCTACACCTTC.